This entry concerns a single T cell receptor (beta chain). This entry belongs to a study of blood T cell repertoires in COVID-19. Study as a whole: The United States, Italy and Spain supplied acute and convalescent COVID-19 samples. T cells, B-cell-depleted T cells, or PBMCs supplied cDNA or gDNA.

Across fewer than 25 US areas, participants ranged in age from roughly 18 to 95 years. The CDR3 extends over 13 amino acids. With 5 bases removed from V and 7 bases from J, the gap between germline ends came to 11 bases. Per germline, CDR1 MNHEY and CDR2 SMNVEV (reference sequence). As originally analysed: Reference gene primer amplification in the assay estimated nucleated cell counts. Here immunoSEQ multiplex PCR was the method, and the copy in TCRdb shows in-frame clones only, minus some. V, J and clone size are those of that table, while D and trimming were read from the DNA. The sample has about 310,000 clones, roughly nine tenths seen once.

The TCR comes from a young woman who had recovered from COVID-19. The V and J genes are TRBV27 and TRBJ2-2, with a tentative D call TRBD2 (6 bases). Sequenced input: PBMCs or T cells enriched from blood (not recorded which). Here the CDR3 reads CASSPGTVGELFF. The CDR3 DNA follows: TGTGCCAGCAGTCCTGGGACTGTCGGGGAGCTGTTTTTT.